Below are 27 T cell receptor beta chains sequenced from a single sample in a study of blood T cell repertoires in COVID-19. Sequencing used immunoSEQ multiplex PCR; TCRdb keeps in-frame clones, though not all of them. The sample lists about 170,000 clones; roughly nine tenths were seen once. The material sequenced was peripheral blood. These receptors all come from a man in his 60s with acute or convalescent COVID-19.

This chain joins TRBV7-2 and TRBJ2-2; 9 bases line up with TRBD1. The V segment lost 3 bases and the J segment 1 base; nucleotides outside the gene matches: 6. Germline V gene sequence: CDR1 SGHTA, CDR2 FQGNSA. CDR3 length: 17 residues. The chain's CDR3 is CASSFRGTGLNTGELFF. As DNA, the CDR3 is TGTGCCAGCAGCTTTAGAGGGACAGGGCTGAACACCGGGGAGCTGTTTTTT.

The J gene is TRBJ1-6, the V gene TRBV19; TRBD1 is a possible D gene (5 bases). Per germline, CDR1 LNHDA and CDR2 SQIVND (reference sequence). V lost 3 bases, J lost 10 bases, and 22 bases lay in between. The CDR3 is 17 amino acids. The CDR3 is CASSMRKAVSGRSPLHF. The CDR3 DNA reads as TGTGCCAGTAGTATGCGAAAGGCGGTGTCAGGGAGGTCACCCCTCCACTTT.

The table lists this clone with a count of one. The chain links TRBV27 to TRBJ2-5; D might be TRBD1 (6 bases). The germline V gene has CDR1 MNHEY and CDR2 SMNVEV (reference sequence). The CDR3 consists of 14 residues. The V and J ends lost 2 bases and 2 bases respectively, with 9 bases between them. The CDR3 loop reads CASSLDRTQETQYF. In DNA, the CDR3 is TGTGCCAGCAGTTTAGACAGGACACAAGAGACCCAGTACTTC.

The chain employs TRBV30 and TRBJ1-1, with D unresolved. Germline-derived CDR1 and CDR2 are GTSNPN and SVGIG (reference sequence). The V gene lost 3 bases and the J gene lost 0 bases, with 5 bases spanning the gap. The CDR3 spans 12 residues. CDR3 nucleotides: TGTGCCTGGAGCCCGTTGAACACTGAAGCTTTCTTT. It encodes CAWSPLNTEAFF. The full variable domain, rest sourced from reference TRBV30 and TRBJ1-1, is SQTIHQWPATLVQPVGSPLSLECTVEGTSNPNLYWYRQAAGRGLQLLFYSVGIGQISSEVPQNLSASRPQDRQFILSSKKLLLSDSGFYLCAWSPLNTEAFFGQGTRLTVV.

The chain joins TRBV5-1 to TRBJ2-6; 8 nucleotides match TRBD1. The CDR3 is 20 residues long. After removal of 1 base from V and 0 bases from J, the junction contained 12 bases not matched to a gene. Germline V lookup: CDR1 SGHRS, CDR2 YFSETQ. The CDR3 spells CASSLLRQGSPRSGANVLTF. In nucleotides, the CDR3 is TGCGCCAGCAGCTTGCTCCGACAGGGGTCCCCCCGCTCTGGGGCCAACGTCCTGACTTTC. The variable domain in full, completed from reference TRBV5-1 and TRBJ2-6, reads KAGVTQTPRYLIKTRGQQVTLSCSPISGHRSVSWYQQTPGQGLQFLFEYFSETQRNKGNFPGRFSGRQFSNSRSEMNVSTLELGDSALYLCASSLLRQGSPRSGANVLTFGAGSRLTVL.

The gene calls are TRBV5-6 and TRBJ2-5; TRBD2 agrees at 9 bases. The germline V gene has CDR1 SGHDT and CDR2 YYEEEE. The CDR3 extends over 18 amino acids. The V segment lost 4 bases and the J segment 5 bases; nucleotides outside the gene matches: 18. CDR3 loop: CASSPPPGLAGPGETQYF. The DNA of the CDR3 is TGTGCCAGCAGCCCTCCACCGGGTCTAGCGGGGCCGGGGGAGACCCAGTACTTC.

V and J are TRBV7-3 and TRBJ1-6; D is ambiguous. CDR1 is SGHTA, CDR2 FQGTGA, per germline. This CDR3 is 15 amino acids long. V was clipped by 2 bases and J by 8 bases, with 13 bases between them. This CDR3 reads CASSLGSDGDSPLHF. DNA for the CDR3: TGTGCCAGCAGCTTAGGCAGCGACGGAGATTCACCCCTCCACTTT.

This sequence joins TRBV10-3 and TRBJ1-6, with D tentatively TRBD1 (6 bases). This CDR3 is built from 14 residues. Trimming stripped 10 bases from V and 5 bases from J, with 15 bases between. Germline CDR1 and CDR2: ENHRY and SYGVKD. The CDR3, as DNA: TGTGCCACCACAGGGTCGGGGAATAATTCACCCCTCCACTTT. This translates into CATTGSGNNSPLHF.

The V call is TRBV27, the J call TRBJ2-5, with D possibly being TRBD1 (6 bases). This CDR3 comprises 14 residues. Germline lookup yields CDR1 MNHEY and CDR2 SMNVEV (reference sequence). Between the trimmed V and J ends, which lost 2 bases and 2 bases, there was a span of 9 bases. This CDR3 is CASSLADRQETQYF. The DNA of the CDR3 is TGTGCCAGCAGTTTAGCGGACAGACAAGAGACCCAGTACTTC.

This clone has a single count. For the CDR3, the DNA is TGTGCCAGCAGCTTTCGTCGACAGGGAACAGGCTACACCTTC. Its translation: CASSFRRQGTGYTF. This rearrangement joins TRBV11-3 to TRBJ1-2; TRBD1 aligns across 7 bases. The CDR3 runs to 14 residues. V lost 3 bases, J lost 8 bases, and 9 bases stayed unmatched. Germline loops: CDR1 SGHNT, CDR2 YENEEA.

The chain joins TRBV12-5 to TRBJ2-5, with a possible D match to TRBD2 (5 bases). The CDR3 contains 16 residues. The V end lost 5 bases, the J end lost 2 bases, and 18 bases lay between the germline ends. Germline lookup yields CDR1 LGHNT and CDR2 FRNRAP. The CDR3 is CASGPSDLPQQETQYF. CDR3 sequence (DNA): TGTGCTAGTGGTCCGTCGGACTTGCCCCAGCAAGAGACCCAGTACTTC.

This sequence joins TRBV10-3 and TRBJ2-1; 10 bases align to TRBD2. Germline lookup yields CDR1 ENHRY and CDR2 SYGVKD. CDR3 length: 15 amino acids. J gave up 7 bases and V 7 bases, and 10 bases lay outside the gene matches. CDR3 sequence reads: CAITATRTSGNEQFF. The CDR3 bases are TGTGCCATCACTGCTACCCGGACTAGCGGTAATGAGCAGTTCTTC.

The chain combines TRBV5-5 with TRBJ2-3; 9 nucleotides match TRBD2. The CDR3 loop spans 17 amino acids. Germline assignment: CDR1 SGHKS and CDR2 YYEKEE (reference sequence). Trimming cost V 4 bases and J 2 bases; bases outside gene matches: 11. CDR3 loop: CASSLSGSPLYTDTQYF. The CDR3 DNA reads TGTGCCAGCAGCCTTAGCGGGAGCCCCCTTTACACAGATACGCAGTATTTT.

This clone has at least ten counts. V gene TRBV6-2 or TRBV6-3 combines with J gene TRBJ2-2; 12 nucleotides align to TRBD2. CDR3 length: 17 residues. Germline V lookup: CDR1 MNHEY, CDR2 SVGEGT. With 5 bases clipped from V and 1 base from J, the junction kept 5 bases outside the gene matches. In DNA form, the CDR3 reads TGTGCCAGCAGTGGACTAGCGGGGACCAGGAACACCGGGGAGCTGTTTTTT. Amino acid sequence: CASSGLAGTRNTGELFF.

The rearrangement links TRBV11-2 to TRBJ2-5; 7 nucleotides align to TRBD2. The V and J ends lost 3 bases and 5 bases, in that order; junction bases with no gene match: 3. The CDR3 has 13 amino acids. CDR1 is SGHAT and CDR2 is FQNNGV in the germline V gene. Here the CDR3 DNA reads TGTGCCAGCAGCTTCATGGGAGGGGAGACCCAGTACTTC. Translated, it gives CASSFMGGETQYF.

The chain couples TRBV5-4 to TRBJ2-1, with TRBD1 matching 7 bases. Per the germline V gene, CDR1 is SGHNT and CDR2 is YYREEE (reference sequence). Unmatched junction bases numbered 8, after V lost 1 base and J lost 1 base. The CDR3 is 17 amino acids. This chain's CDR3 is CASSLRSGTVSYNEQFF. The CDR3 DNA is TGTGCCAGCAGCTTGAGGAGTGGGACAGTTTCCTACAATGAGCAGTTCTTC.

This chain joins TRBV10-3 and TRBJ2-7, with 11 bases lining up with TRBD2. CDR1 is ENHRY, CDR2 SYGVKD, per germline. With V trimmed by 6 bases and J by 3 bases, 7 bases remained unmatched. CDR3 length: 15 amino acids. Written as DNA, the CDR3 is TGTGCCATCAGGCCGGGACTAGCGGCCCGCTACGAGCAGTACTTC. Translated: CAIRPGLAARYEQYF.

Comments on this clone: A read error may explain this, as a much larger clone is one base away. The J gene is TRBJ2-7, the V gene TRBV5-4; the D gene is possibly TRBD1 (5 bases). CDR3 length: 13 residues. Trimming pared 3 bases from V and 0 bases from J, leaving 7 bases between. Germline CDR1 is SGHNT and CDR2 is YYREEE (reference sequence). CDR3 amino acids: CASSSDTSYEQYF. The CDR3 DNA reads as TGTGCCAGCAGCTCGGACACCTCCTACGAGCAGTACTTC.

V is TRBV5-8 and J is TRBJ2-3; 8 bases match TRBD1. CDR1 is SGHTS and CDR2 is YDEGEE in the germline V gene. J was trimmed by 2 bases and V by 4 bases; bases with no gene match: 6. The CDR3 length is 15 residues. CDR3 bases: TGTGCCAGCAGCACGGACAGGGCAATCACAGATACGCAGTATTTT. Protein product: CASSTDRAITDTQYF. Together with reference TRBV5-8 and TRBJ2-3, the CDR3 gives the full variable domain: EAGVTQSPTHLIKTRGQQATLRCSPISGHTSVYWYQQALGLGLQFLLWYDEGEERNRGNFPPRFSGRQFPNYSSELNVNALELEDSALYLCASSTDRAITDTQYFGPGTRLTVL.

This sequence joins TRBV3-1 (or the pseudogene TRBV3-2) and TRBJ2-5; TRBD2 is a possible D gene (6 bases). Germline values: CDR1 LGHDT, CDR2 YNNKEL (reference sequence). The CDR3 is 15 residues long. The V end was cut by 0 bases, the J end by 5 bases, with 13 bases between. Written as DNA, the CDR3 is TGTGCCAGCAGCCAAGATCTCGGGGGTAGGGAGACCCAGTACTTC. The encoded protein is CASSQDLGGRETQYF.

V usage is TRBV6-5 and J usage is TRBJ2-7, with D hard to call. This CDR3 comprises 15 residues. V lost 2 bases, J lost 2 bases, and 13 bases lay in between. Germline values: CDR1 MNHEY, CDR2 SVGAGI. CDR3 coding DNA: TGTGCCAGCAGTTACACGCCAGGCCTCGCCTACGAGCAGTACGTC. This codes for CASSYTPGLAYEQYV.

This clone has a handful of counts. The chain combines TRBV19 with TRBJ1-4; D is unclear. V gave up 2 bases and J gave up 13 bases, with 17 bases separating them. Germline-derived CDR1 and CDR2 are LNHDA and SQIVND (reference sequence). CDR3 length equals 14 residues. The CDR3 loop reads CASSITQEVGGLFF. CDR3 DNA: TGTGCCAGTAGTATAACGCAGGAGGTTGGAGGACTGTTTTTT.

The chain has TRBV28 and TRBJ1-5; TRBD1 matches at 10 bases. The length of the CDR3 is 15 residues. After removal of 4 bases from V and 5 bases from J, the junction contained 5 bases not matched to a gene. The germline V gene encodes CDR1 MDHEN and CDR2 SYDVKM. The CDR3 DNA reads TGTGCCAGCAGTTCCCGACAGGGGGCGGATCAGCCCCAGCATTTT. It translates to CASSSRQGADQPQHF.

This chain links TRBV9 with TRBJ2-2; maybe TRBD2 (6 bases). Between the trimmed V and J ends, which lost 0 bases and 3 bases, there was a span of 12 bases. This CDR3 spans 16 amino acids. Germline lookup yields CDR1 SGDLS and CDR2 YYNGEE. CDR3 nucleotide sequence: TGTGCCAGCAGCGTAGAAGCGGGCCCGGACACCGGGGAGCTGTTTTTT. Its translation: CASSVEAGPDTGELFF.

The chain combines TRBV24-1 with TRBJ2-2; perhaps TRBD1 as D (6 bases). Germline-derived CDR1 and CDR2 are KGHDR and SFDVKD. Trimming took off 4 bases at V and 0 bases at J, with 11 bases between the two ends. This CDR3 spans 16 amino acids. This CDR3 reads CATSDPRGSNTGELFF. CDR3 in DNA: TGTGCCACCAGTGACCCTAGGGGGTCGAACACCGGGGAGCTGTTTTTT.

The chain recombines TRBV5-1 with TRBJ1-4; 8 bases agree with TRBD1. In germline, CDR1 is SGHRS, CDR2 YFSETQ. CDR3 length equals 14 residues. J gave up 8 bases and V 2 bases, and 5 bases lay outside the gene matches. Here the CDR3 DNA reads TGCGCCAGCAGCTTTGGACAGGGTTTGGAAAAACTGTTTTTT. Translation gives CASSFGQGLEKLFF.

The chain links TRBV5-4 to TRBJ2-5; the match to TRBD2 covers 7 bases. V was pared by 3 bases and J by 5 bases, with 7 bases of the junction left unmatched. Germline V lookup: CDR1 SGHNT, CDR2 YYREEE (reference sequence). The length of the CDR3 is 14 residues. The DNA of the CDR3 is TGTGCCAGCAGCTCGGAGGGACTATGGGAGACCCAGTACTTC. Translated, it gives CASSSEGLWETQYF.